This T cell receptor (beta chain) was found in a study of T cells in Graves' hyperthyroidism and ophthalmopathy. Authors of the study amplified TCR beta CDR3 regions from RNA transcripts. The primer set for the first-round RT-PCR of the TCR CDR3 was HTBI. TCRdb processed the multiplex PCR reads anew with MiXCR; each CDR3 protein has one entry. The sample records hundreds of thousands of distinct CDR3 sequences, 15% to 18% being singletons. Regarding the study as a whole: The model anticipated ophthalmopathy a median about 7.1 months pre-onset.

Germline-derived CDR1 and CDR2 are SGHAT and FQNNGV. CDR3 length: 12 residues. The germline V and J ends were trimmed by 3 bases and 3 bases, with 6 bases remaining between them. This clonotype was detected many times. Its target is unknown. The specimen sequenced was blood. The gene calls are TRBV11-2 and TRBJ2-7, with D hard to call. This receptor was obtained from a young woman with Graves' hyperthyroidism. As DNA, the CDR3 is TGTGCCAGCAGCTTGGAGCACTACGAGCAGTACTTC. Protein sequence: CASSLEHYEQYF.